Listed below are T cell receptor beta chains from one sample, sequenced in a study of T-cell reconstitution after alpha-beta-depleted transplantation in children. Each CDR3 protein is one row after TCRdb ran MiXCR on the PCR reads. Of 300,000 or so distinct CDR3 sequences in the sample, 9.9% were seen once. The sample here was PBMCs from the stem cell graft donor, taken from the stem cell graft. Receptors originate from a human donor who donated a stem cell graft to a child with SCID. The CDR3 runs from the conserved cysteine through the conserved F or W. Each record gives: clone size, J gene, D gene, V gene, CDR3 protein, CDR3 DNA. D genes are given only for firm matches. Clone size is stated in some rows and not others, as once, few, many or a class when expanded.

>many|TRBJ2-2|TRBD1|TRBV6-1
CASSTGTENTGELFF
TGTGCCAGCAGTACCGGGACAGAGAACACCGGGGAGCTGTTTTTT
>few|TRBJ1-1|.|TRBV7-9
CASSSPGGTEAFF
TGTGCCAGCAGCTCCCCGGGCGGCACTGAAGCTTTCTTT
>.|TRBJ1-3|.|TRBV7-3
CASSLSPNFGAGNTIYF
TGTGCCAGCAGCTTGTCCCCAAATTTTGGGGCCGGAAACACCATATATTTT
>few|TRBJ1-3|.|TRBV12-3/TRBV12-4
CASSFGNGNTIYF
TGTGCCAGCAGTTTCGGCAATGGAAACACCATATATTTT
>many|TRBJ2-7|.|TRBV5-1
CASSFAINYEQYF
TGCGCCAGCAGCTTCGCGATCAACTACGAGCAGTACTTC
>.|TRBJ2-7|TRBD1|TRBV10-3
CAITTGTGLYEQYF
TGTGCCATCACTACCGGGACAGGGCTGTACGAGCAGTACTTC
>many|TRBJ2-7|TRBD2|TRBV4-2
CASSPLISSGVYEQYF
TGTGCCAGCAGCCCCCTTATTTCTAGCGGGGTTTACGAGCAGTACTTC
>few|TRBJ2-2|.|TRBV11-2
CASSLGGVVSGELFF
TGTGCCAGCAGCTTAGGAGGAGTTGTTTCCGGGGAGCTGTTTTTT
>many|TRBJ2-7|TRBD1|TRBV10-3
CAISDIRDRGYEQYF
TGTGCCATCAGTGATATTAGGGACAGGGGCTACGAGCAGTACTTC
>.|TRBJ2-2|TRBD1|TRBV6-5
CASSYDDRGSGELFF
TGTGCCAGCAGTTACGACGACAGGGGGTCCGGGGAGCTGTTTTTT
>.|TRBJ2-1|.|TRBV12-3/TRBV12-4
CASSFPHNEQFF
TGTGCCAGCAGTTTCCCCCACAATGAGCAGTTCTTC
>.|TRBJ1-2|TRBD1|TRBV28
CASSPPGQTYGYTF
TGTGCCAGCAGTCCGCCGGGACAGACCTATGGCTACACCTTC
>.|TRBJ2-3|.|TRBV12-3/TRBV12-4
CASRLGGITDTQYF
TGTGCCAGCAGACTAGGGGGGATCACAGATACGCAGTATTTT
>.|TRBJ2-7|.|TRBV18
CASSRSAGQGGEQYF
TGTGCCAGCTCACGGTCCGCGGGCCAGGGGGGCGAGCAGTACTTC
>few|TRBJ1-3|.|TRBV5-1
CASNPTSGNTIYF
TGCGCCAGCAACCCGACCTCTGGAAACACCATATATTTT
>.|TRBJ1-2|.|TRBV5-5
CASSLAGLAYGYTF
TGTGCCAGCAGCTTGGCAGGACTAGCCTATGGCTACACCTTC
>.|TRBJ2-3|.|TRBV5-6
CASSLAGKSTDTQYF
TGTGCCAGCAGCTTGGCCGGGAAGAGCACAGATACGCAGTATTTT
>.|TRBJ2-6|TRBD2|TRBV29-1
CSAMIAGAHSGANVLTF
TGCAGCGCTATGATAGCGGGGGCACACTCTGGGGCCAACGTCCTGACTTTC
>few|TRBJ1-6|.|TRBV12-3/TRBV12-4
CASSSGRIYNSPLHF
TGTGCCAGCAGTTCCGGACGGATTTATAATTCACCCCTCCACTTT
>many|TRBJ1-1|.|TRBV20-1
CSASWVGTEAFF
TGCAGTGCTAGCTGGGTGGGCACTGAAGCTTTCTTT
>.|TRBJ2-3|TRBD1|TRBV27
CASSLVGTGTSTDTQYF
TGTGCCAGCAGTTTAGTTGGGACAGGGACTAGCACAGATACGCAGTATTTT
>few|TRBJ2-1|.|TRBV25-1
CASSVTYNEQFF
TGTGCCAGCAGTGTCACGTACAATGAGCAGTTCTTC
>few|TRBJ1-5|.|TRBV2
CASLRGAGDQPQHF
TGTGCCAGCCTAAGGGGGGCGGGGGATCAGCCCCAGCATTTT
>.|TRBJ1-2|TRBD1|TRBV5-1
CASSLGIQGADGYTF
TGCGCCAGCAGCTTGGGTATACAGGGGGCCGATGGCTACACCTTC
>many|TRBJ1-6|TRBD1|TRBV6-5
CASSSSGGQGSPLHF
TGTGCCAGCAGTTCGTCAGGGGGCCAGGGGTCACCCCTCCACTTT
>.|TRBJ1-6|TRBD1|TRBV20-1
CSASARQGAVNSPLHF
TGCAGTGCTAGTGCGCGACAGGGGGCTGTTAATTCACCCCTCCACTTT
>many|TRBJ2-7|TRBD1|TRBV5-1
CASRGGTGLSYEQYF
TGCGCCAGCAGAGGGGGGACAGGCTTAAGCTACGAGCAGTACTTC
>many|TRBJ1-2|.|TRBV12-3/TRBV12-4
CASSFGVNYGYTF
TGTGCCAGCAGTTTTGGCGTTAACTATGGCTACACCTTC
>few|TRBJ2-1|TRBD2|TRBV5-1
CARGTSGEWNEQFF
TGCGCCAGGGGGACTAGCGGGGAGTGGAATGAGCAGTTCTTC
>.|TRBJ1-2|.|TRBV6-1
CASSDLSGAGYTF
TGTGCCAGCAGTGATCTATCCGGGGCCGGCTACACCTTC
>many|TRBJ2-4|.|TRBV3-1
CASSPYTGQGAKNIQYF
TGTGCCAGCAGCCCCTACACCGGGCAGGGAGCCAAAAACATTCAGTACTTC
>.|TRBJ1-5|.|TRBV12-3/TRBV12-4
CASSRDLSNQPQHF
TGTGCCAGCAGCCGGGACCTAAGCAATCAGCCCCAGCATTTT
>few|TRBJ2-1|TRBD1|TRBV27
CASSLTGGPWDEQFF
TGTGCCAGCAGTTTAACAGGGGGCCCATGGGATGAGCAGTTCTTC
>few|TRBJ2-6|.|TRBV6-1
CASSPSWSGANVLTF
TGTGCCAGCAGTCCCTCTTGGTCTGGGGCCAACGTCCTGACTTTC
>few|TRBJ2-7|TRBD1|TRBV7-7
CASSLGGTGGNEQYF
TGTGCTAGCAGCTTAGGGGGGACAGGGGGCAACGAGCAGTACTTC
>few|TRBJ2-2|TRBD1|TRBV29-1
CSVGTGAIGELFF
TGCAGCGTTGGTACAGGGGCTATCGGGGAGCTGTTTTTT
>few|TRBJ2-3|TRBD2|TRBV5-5
CASSLGFSRGADTQYF
TGTGCCAGCAGCTTGGGATTCAGTCGGGGGGCAGATACGCAGTATTTT
>.|TRBJ2-7|.|TRBV5-1
CASGMGYEQYF
TGCGCCAGCGGCATGGGGTACGAGCAGTACTTC
>few|TRBJ2-1|.|TRBV4-1
CASSQGTGHNEQFF
TGCGCCAGCAGCCAAGGCACGGGGCACAATGAGCAGTTCTTC
>few|TRBJ2-3|TRBD2|TRBV18
CASSPRDSGITDTQYF
TGTGCCAGCTCACCAAGGGATAGCGGGATAACAGATACGCAGTATTTT
>.|TRBJ1-5|.|TRBV12-3/TRBV12-4
CASSLVPQPQHF
TGTGCCAGCAGTTTAGTCCCCCAGCCCCAGCATTTT
>.|TRBJ1-3|TRBD1|TRBV2
CASSATGQGGTIYF
TGTGCCAGCAGTGCCACGGGACAGGGCGGCACCATATATTTT
>many|TRBJ2-4|.|TRBV12-3/TRBV12-4
CASSPRQGLAKNIQYF
TGTGCCAGCTCTCCTAGGCAAGGTCTAGCCAAAAACATTCAGTACTTC
>few|TRBJ2-7|.|TRBV14
CASSPTGYPYEQYF
TGTGCCAGCAGCCCGACGGGATACCCCTACGAGCAGTACTTC
>.|TRBJ2-1|.|TRBV14
CASSPEGGRGNEQFF
TGTGCCAGCAGTCCCGAGGGGGGCCGGGGCAATGAGCAGTTCTTC
>few|TRBJ2-2|.|TRBV4-2
CASSQDNLGATSNTGELFF
TGTGCCAGCAGCCAAGACAATTTGGGGGCTACCTCGAACACCGGGGAGCTGTTTTTT
>.|TRBJ1-3|.|TRBV5-1
CASSLDGKRSGNTIYF
TGCGCCAGCAGCTTGGATGGCAAGCGCTCTGGAAACACCATATATTTT
>.|TRBJ2-7|TRBD1|TRBV3-1
CASSPQGTGGSFSTYEQYF
TGTGCCAGCAGCCCACAAGGGACAGGGGGCTCTTTTTCTACCTACGAGCAGTACTTC
>few|TRBJ2-3|TRBD2|TRBV18
CASSPLGRADTQYF
TGTGCCAGCTCACCACTGGGGAGGGCAGATACGCAGTATTTT
>.|TRBJ1-2|TRBD1|TRBV5-1
CASSPGQANSYTF
TGCGCCAGCAGCCCGGGACAGGCCAATAGCTACACCTTC
>.|TRBJ2-7|TRBD1|TRBV5-1
CASSLVDRVRSYEQYF
TGCGCCAGCAGCTTGGTCGACAGGGTCCGCTCCTACGAGCAGTACTTC
>.|TRBJ2-5|TRBD2|TRBV20-1
CSARWSGGEETQYF
TGCAGTGCTAGGTGGAGCGGGGGGGAAGAGACCCAGTACTTC